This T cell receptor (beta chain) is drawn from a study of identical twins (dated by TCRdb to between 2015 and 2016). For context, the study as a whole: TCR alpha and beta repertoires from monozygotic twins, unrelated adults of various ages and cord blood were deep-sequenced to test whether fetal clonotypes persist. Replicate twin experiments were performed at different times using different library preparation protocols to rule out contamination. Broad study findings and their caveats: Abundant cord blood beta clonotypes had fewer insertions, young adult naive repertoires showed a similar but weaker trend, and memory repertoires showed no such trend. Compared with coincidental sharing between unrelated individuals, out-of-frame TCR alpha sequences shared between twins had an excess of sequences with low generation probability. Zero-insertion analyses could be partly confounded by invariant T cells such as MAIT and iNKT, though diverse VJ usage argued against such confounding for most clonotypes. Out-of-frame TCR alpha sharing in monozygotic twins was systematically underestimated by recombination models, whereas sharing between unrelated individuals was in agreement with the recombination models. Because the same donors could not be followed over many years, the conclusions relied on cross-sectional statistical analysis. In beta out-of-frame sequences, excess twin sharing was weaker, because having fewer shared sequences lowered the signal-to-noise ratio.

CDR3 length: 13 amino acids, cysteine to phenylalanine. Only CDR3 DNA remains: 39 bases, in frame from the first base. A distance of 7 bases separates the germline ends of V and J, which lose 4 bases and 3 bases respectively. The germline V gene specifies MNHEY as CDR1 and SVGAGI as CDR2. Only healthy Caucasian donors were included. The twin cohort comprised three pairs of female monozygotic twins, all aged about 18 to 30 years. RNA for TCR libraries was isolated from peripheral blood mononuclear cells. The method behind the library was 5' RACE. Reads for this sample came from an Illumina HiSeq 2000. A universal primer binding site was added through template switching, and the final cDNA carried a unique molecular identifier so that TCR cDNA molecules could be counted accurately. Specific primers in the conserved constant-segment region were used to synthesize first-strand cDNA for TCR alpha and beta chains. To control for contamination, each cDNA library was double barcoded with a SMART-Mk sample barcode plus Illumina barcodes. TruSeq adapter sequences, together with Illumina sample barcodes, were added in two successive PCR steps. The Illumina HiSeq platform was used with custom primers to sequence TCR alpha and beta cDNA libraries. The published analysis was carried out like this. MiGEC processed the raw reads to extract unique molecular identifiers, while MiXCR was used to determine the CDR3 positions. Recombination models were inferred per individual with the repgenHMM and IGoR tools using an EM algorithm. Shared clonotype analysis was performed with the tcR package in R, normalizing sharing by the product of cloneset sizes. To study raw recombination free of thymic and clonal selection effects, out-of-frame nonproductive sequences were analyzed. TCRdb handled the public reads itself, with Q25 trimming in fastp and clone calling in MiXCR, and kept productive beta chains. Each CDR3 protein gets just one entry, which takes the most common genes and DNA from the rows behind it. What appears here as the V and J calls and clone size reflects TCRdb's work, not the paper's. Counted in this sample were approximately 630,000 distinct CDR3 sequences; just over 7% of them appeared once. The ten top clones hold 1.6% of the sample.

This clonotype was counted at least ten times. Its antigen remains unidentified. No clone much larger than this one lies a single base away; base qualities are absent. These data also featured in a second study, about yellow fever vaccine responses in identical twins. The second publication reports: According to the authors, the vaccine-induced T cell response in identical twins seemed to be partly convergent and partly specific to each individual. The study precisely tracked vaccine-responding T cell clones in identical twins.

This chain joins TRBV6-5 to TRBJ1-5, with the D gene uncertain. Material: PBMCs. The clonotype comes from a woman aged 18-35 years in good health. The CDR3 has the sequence CASSSTFNQPQHF. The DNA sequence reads TGTGCCAGCAGTTCGACTTTCAATCAGCCCCAGCATTTT.